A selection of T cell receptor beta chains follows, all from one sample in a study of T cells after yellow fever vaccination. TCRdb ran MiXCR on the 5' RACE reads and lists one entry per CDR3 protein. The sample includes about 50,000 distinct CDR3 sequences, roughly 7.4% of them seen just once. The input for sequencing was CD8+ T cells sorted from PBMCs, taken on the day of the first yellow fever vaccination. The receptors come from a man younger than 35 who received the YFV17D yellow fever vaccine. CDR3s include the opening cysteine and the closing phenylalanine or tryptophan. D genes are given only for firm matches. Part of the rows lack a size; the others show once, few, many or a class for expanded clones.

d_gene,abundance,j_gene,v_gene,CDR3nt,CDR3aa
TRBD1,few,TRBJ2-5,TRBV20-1,TGCAGTGCAAAACCCCGGGACAGGGTCCAAGAGACCCAGTACTTC,CSAKPRDRVQETQYF
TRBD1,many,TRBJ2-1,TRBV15,TGTGCCACCAGCTTACGAACACAAACACAGGGGAATGAGCAGTTCTTC,CATSLRTQTQGNEQFF
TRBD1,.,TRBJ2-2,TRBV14,TGTGCCAGCAGCCAATTTGGACAGGCGAACACCGGGGAGCTGTTTTTT,CASSQFGQANTGELFF
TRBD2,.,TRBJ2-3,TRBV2,TGTGCCAGCAGGCCTAGCGGGGGAGTATCGACAGATACGCAGTATTTT,CASRPSGGVSTDTQYF
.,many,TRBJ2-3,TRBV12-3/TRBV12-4,TGTGCCAGCAGCCCTGGGGGCGGCACAGATACGCAGTATTTT,CASSPGGGTDTQYF
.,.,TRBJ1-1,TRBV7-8,TGTGCCAGCAGCTTGACACAGACTGAAGCTTTCTTT,CASSLTQTEAFF
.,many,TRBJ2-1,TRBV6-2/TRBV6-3,TGTGCCAGCAGACCCGTGGGTTTGGGCGGCAATGAGCAGTTCTTC,CASRPVGLGGNEQFF
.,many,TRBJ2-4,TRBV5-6,TGTGCCAGCAGCCCAGCAGGGTATTATGGAAACATTCAGTACTTC,CASSPAGYYGNIQYF
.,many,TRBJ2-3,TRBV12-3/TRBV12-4,TGTGCCAGCAGTTCAGGGGCCGGTTCCTTCACAGATACGCAGTATTTT,CASSSGAGSFTDTQYF
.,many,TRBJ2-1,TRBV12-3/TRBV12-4,TGTGCCAGCAATATCCCTAGGGGGGGGAGCTCCTACAATGAGCAGTTCTTC,CASNIPRGGSSYNEQFF
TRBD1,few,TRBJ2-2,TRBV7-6,TGTGCCAGCAGCTCGGACAGGGGTGTCACCGGGGAGCTGTTTTTT,CASSSDRGVTGELFF
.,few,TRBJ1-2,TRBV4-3,TGCGCCAGCAGCCAAGGGGCAGCCGAATTGGGGGGCTACACCTTC,CASSQGAAELGGYTF
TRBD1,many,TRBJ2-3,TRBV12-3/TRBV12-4,TGTGCCAGCAGTTGGAGACAGGGTGAGGGAACGCAGTATTTT,CASSWRQGEGTQYF
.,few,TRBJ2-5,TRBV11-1,TGTGCCAGCAGCTTAGTTGGGACGGAAGAGACCCAGTACTTC,CASSLVGTEETQYF
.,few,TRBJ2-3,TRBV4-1,TGCGCCAGCAGCCAGGCCCTCGGGGGAGGTGGCACAGATACGCAGTATTTT,CASSQALGGGGTDTQYF
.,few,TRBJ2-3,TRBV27,TGTGCCAGCAGTGCCTGGTTCACAGATACGCAGTATTTT,CASSAWFTDTQYF
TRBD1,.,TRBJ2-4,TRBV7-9,TGTGCCAGCAGCCGAAACACAGGGGACAAAAACATTCAGTACTTC,CASSRNTGDKNIQYF
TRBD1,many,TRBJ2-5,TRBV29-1,TGCAGCGTCGACACGACAGGGGCGGAGACCCAGTACTTC,CSVDTTGAETQYF
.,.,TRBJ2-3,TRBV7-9,TGTGCCAGCAGCTTAGTCCAGGGAAGGGGCCACACAGATACGCAGTATTTT,CASSLVQGRGHTDTQYF
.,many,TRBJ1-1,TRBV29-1,TGCAGCGTCCGACCCATGAACACTGAAGCTTTCTTT,CSVRPMNTEAFF
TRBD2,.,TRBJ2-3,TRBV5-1,TGCGCCAGCAGCTCCCTCCACCCCCCCCCATTAGCGGGGTTGAAAGATACGCAGTATTTT,CASSSLHPPPLAGLKDTQYF
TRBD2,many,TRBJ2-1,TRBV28,TGTGCCAGCAGTTTAAGGGGCCGACTAGCAAACTACAATGAGCAGTTCTTC,CASSLRGRLANYNEQFF
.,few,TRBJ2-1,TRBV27,TGTGCCAGCAGTTTCGGACTTGACAATGAGCAGTTCTTC,CASSFGLDNEQFF
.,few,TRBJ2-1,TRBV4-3,TGCGCCAGCAGCCAAGTCGCGGTATCCTACAATGAGCAGTTCTTC,CASSQVAVSYNEQFF
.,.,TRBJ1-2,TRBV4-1,TGCGCCAGCAGCCCAGGGGAGGGGCCAACGGGCTACACCTTC,CASSPGEGPTGYTF
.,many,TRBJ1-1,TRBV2,TGTGCCAGTCACACTCCGATTACCACTGAAGCTTTCTTT,CASHTPITTEAFF
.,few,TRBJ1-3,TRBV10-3,TGTGCCATCAGCGACACCTCTGGAAACACCATATATTTT,CAISDTSGNTIYF
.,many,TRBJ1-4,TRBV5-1,TGCGCCAGCAGCTTTTCGGGAATAACAACTAATGAAAAACTGTTTTTT,CASSFSGITTNEKLFF
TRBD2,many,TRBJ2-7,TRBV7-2,TGTGCCAGCAGCTTTCTAAGCGGGGTGATTGACGAGCAGTACTTC,CASSFLSGVIDEQYF
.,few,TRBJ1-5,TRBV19,TGTGCCAGTAGTATCCAGGCACGTTACGATCAGCCCCAGCATTTT,CASSIQARYDQPQHF
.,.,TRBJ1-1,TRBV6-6,TGTGCCAGCAACCCGGCCACCCACACTGAAGCTTTCTTT,CASNPATHTEAFF
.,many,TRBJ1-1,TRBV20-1,TGCAGTGCTAGAACCCCAGGGAGGAACACTGAAGCTTTCTTT,CSARTPGRNTEAFF
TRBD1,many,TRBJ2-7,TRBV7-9,TGTGCCAGCAGCCACTCGGGACAGGCCTACGAGCAGTACTTC,CASSHSGQAYEQYF
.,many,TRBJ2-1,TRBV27,TGTGCCAGCAGACAGGGACGCAATGAGCAGTTCTTC,CASRQGRNEQFF
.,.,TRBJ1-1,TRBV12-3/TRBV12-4,TGTGCCAGCAGTTCATACAGGGAGGCCGCCACTGAAGCTTTCTTT,CASSSYREAATEAFF
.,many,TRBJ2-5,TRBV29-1,TGCAGCGTCAAGAGGGCAGGCTGCCTGTACTTC,CSVKRAGCLYF
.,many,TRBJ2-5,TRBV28,TGTGCCAGCAGTAAGGGGGGGTTCCAAGAGACCCAGTACTTC,CASSKGGFQETQYF
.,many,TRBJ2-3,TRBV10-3,TGTGCCATCAGTGGTACCGGGACACCAATCCGGGCCACAGATACGCAGTATTTT,CAISGTGTPIRATDTQYF
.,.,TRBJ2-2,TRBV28,TGTGCCAGCAGTTTGCGGGGAACGGGGGAGCTGTTTTTT,CASSLRGTGELFF
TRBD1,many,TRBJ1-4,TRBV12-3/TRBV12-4,TGTGCCAGCGCGGACGGGACAGGGAAATATTCTGAAAAACTGTTTTTT,CASADGTGKYSEKLFF
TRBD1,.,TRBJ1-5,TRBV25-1,TGTGCCAGCAGTGAAACCGGGACAGGGAAGCCCCAGCATTTT,CASSETGTGKPQHF
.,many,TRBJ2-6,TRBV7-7,TGTGCTACCTACGACCCGACAGGCGCCTACTCTGGGGCCAACGTCCTGACTTTC,CATYDPTGAYSGANVLTF
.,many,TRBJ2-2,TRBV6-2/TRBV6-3,TGTGCCAGCAGTCCTCCAAATTTACTTACCGGGGAGCTGTTTTTT,CASSPPNLLTGELFF
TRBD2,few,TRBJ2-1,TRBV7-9,TGTGCCAGCAGATCAGGACTAGCGGGGACCACCTACAATGAGCAGTTCTTC,CASRSGLAGTTYNEQFF
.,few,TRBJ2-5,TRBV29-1,TGCAGCGTAATCTACAGGGAGCAAGAGACCCAGTACTTC,CSVIYREQETQYF
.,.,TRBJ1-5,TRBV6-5,TGTGCCAGCAGCCCAGACAGCACCTATAGCAATCAGCCCCAGCATTTT,CASSPDSTYSNQPQHF
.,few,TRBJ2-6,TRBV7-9,TGTGCCAGACAGGGCTCTGGGGCCAACGTCCTGACTTTC,CARQGSGANVLTF
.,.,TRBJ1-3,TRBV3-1,TGTGCCAGCAGCCAAGTACGGGGCTCTGGAAACACCATATATTTT,CASSQVRGSGNTIYF
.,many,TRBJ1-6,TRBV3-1,TGTGCCAGCAGCGGATTGGGGGCTTCCTATAATTCACCCCTCCACTTT,CASSGLGASYNSPLHF
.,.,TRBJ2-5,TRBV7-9,TGTGCCAGCAGCTTCCCGGAAATCCAAGAGACCCAGTACTTC,CASSFPEIQETQYF
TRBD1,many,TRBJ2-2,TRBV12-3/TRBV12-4,TGTGCCAGCAGTACCTCGGGACAGATCACCATCGGGGAGCTGTTTTTT,CASSTSGQITIGELFF
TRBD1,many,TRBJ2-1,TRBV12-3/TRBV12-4,TGTGCCAGCACATGGGGACAGCCTTACAATGAGCAGTTCTTC,CASTWGQPYNEQFF
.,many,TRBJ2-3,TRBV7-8,TGTGCCAGCAGCTTAGCAGCCTACCATAGCACAGATACGCAGTATTTT,CASSLAAYHSTDTQYF